These 14 T cell receptor beta chains were all obtained from the same sample, sequenced in a study of cytomegalovirus exposure and HLA in healthy donors. Primers for the PCR totalled 60 Vbeta and 13 Jbeta. Here immunoSEQ multiplex PCR was the method, and the copy in TCRdb shows in-frame clones only, minus some. The record lists some 130,000 clones, of which the ten most abundant hold approximately 1.5%. Sequenced: PBMCs. The receptor set was obtained from a middle-aged woman in good health and CMV-seronegative.

The rearrangement links TRBV18 to TRBJ1-1, with a possible D match to TRBD1 (5 bases). V was pared by 0 bases and J by 4 bases, with 12 bases between. The CDR3 sequence is 15 residues long. Germline-derived CDR1 and CDR2 are KGHSH and LQKENI. CDR3 loop: CASSPPVQGSTEAFF. CDR3 nucleotides: TGTGCCAGCTCACCACCGGTTCAGGGCTCCACTGAAGCTTTCTTT.

The chain is built from TRBV27 and TRBJ2-7; TRBD1 agrees at 11 bases. V was pared by 4 bases and J by 5 bases, with 7 bases of the junction left unmatched. The germline V gene has CDR1 MNHEY and CDR2 SMNVEV (reference sequence). The length of the CDR3 is 15 residues. Here the CDR3 reads CASSSSGTGGNEQYV. CDR3 DNA: TGTGCCAGCAGTTCCTCCGGGACAGGGGGGAACGAGCAGTACGTC.

This chain links TRBV11-2 with TRBJ1-5; 9 bases align to TRBD1. The length of the CDR3 is 14 residues. Germline V gives CDR1 SGHAT, CDR2 FQNNGV. V was pared by 4 bases and J by 6 bases, with 4 bases of the junction left unmatched. The CDR3 sequence is CASSSGQGIQPQHF. The CDR3 DNA is TGTGCCAGCAGCTCCGGACAGGGGATTCAGCCCCAGCATTTT.

The chain combines TRBV11-2 with TRBJ1-5; D uncertain. The ends were cut back, 0 bases at V and 7 bases at J, with 13 bases in the middle. This CDR3 has 15 amino acids. CDR1 is SGHAT, CDR2 FQNNGV, per germline. CDR3 protein: CASSLDWAGSQPQHF. In DNA, the CDR3 is TGTGCCAGCAGCTTAGATTGGGCAGGCTCCCAGCCCCAGCATTTT. Filled out from reference TRBV11-2 and TRBJ1-5, the complete variable domain reads EAGVAQSPRYKIIEKRQSVAFWCNPISGHATLYWYQQILGQGPKLLIQFQNNGVVDDSQLPKDRFSAERLKGVDSTLKIQPAKLEDSAVYLCASSLDWAGSQPQHFGDGTRLSIL.

The gene calls are TRBV19 and TRBJ1-2; 8 bases map to TRBD1. The CDR3 covers 12 residues. CDR1 and CDR2 (germline): LNHDA, SQIVND (reference sequence). V lost 7 bases, J lost 6 bases, and 4 bases stayed unmatched. CDR3 coding DNA: TGTGCCAGTACCCCAGGGGGCGATGGCTACACCTTC. This translates into CASTPGGDGYTF.

V is TRBV10-3 and J is TRBJ1-1; 8 positions agree with TRBD1. There are 13 residues in the CDR3. Germline values: CDR1 ENHRY, CDR2 SYGVKD. V dropped 6 bases and J dropped 3; count of bases not matched to a gene: 3. The CDR3 sequence is CAIRETGDTEAFF. The CDR3, as DNA: TGTGCCATCAGGGAGACAGGGGACACTGAAGCTTTCTTT.

V and J are TRBV4-2 and TRBJ1-2, with 10 bases aligning to TRBD1. From germline, CDR1 is LGHNA and CDR2 YNFKEQ. With V trimmed by 4 bases and J by 7 bases, 3 bases remained unmatched. The CDR3 totals 13 residues. Written as DNA, the CDR3 is TGTGCCAGCAGCCCGGGGACAGGGGCTGGCTACACCTTC. This encodes CASSPGTGAGYTF.

The chain joins TRBV5-8 to TRBJ1-2; TRBD1 aligns across 8 bases. V gave up 5 bases and J gave up 4 bases; unmatched junction bases: 10. The CDR3 consists of 15 residues. CDR1 is SGHTS and CDR2 is YDEGEE in the germline V gene. The CDR3 DNA is TGTGCCAGCAGATCCACAGGGGGATCATTCTATGGCTACACCTTC. Amino acid sequence: CASRSTGGSFYGYTF.

This chain joins TRBV5-1 and TRBJ2-3; TRBD2 agrees at 12 bases. The CDR3 is 19 residues long. V gave up 0 bases and J gave up 2 bases; unmatched junction bases: 10. Germline values: CDR1 SGHRS, CDR2 YFSETQ. CDR3 coding DNA: TGCGCCAGCAGCTTGGGAGCTAGCGGGGGGGGACGAATCACAGATACGCAGTATTTT. It encodes CASSLGASGGGRITDTQYF. Complete variable domain (other parts from reference TRBV5-1 and TRBJ2-3): KAGVTQTPRYLIKTRGQQVTLSCSPISGHRSVSWYQQTPGQGLQFLFEYFSETQRNKGNFPGRFSGRQFSNSRSEMNVSTLELGDSALYLCASSLGASGGGRITDTQYFGPGTRLTVL.

The V and J genes are TRBV19 and TRBJ1-1; no firm D call. Trimming stripped 1 base from V and 0 bases from J, with 9 bases between. From germline, CDR1 is LNHDA and CDR2 SQIVND (reference sequence). This CDR3 contains 15 residues. The CDR3 nucleotides are TGTGCCAGTAGTATAGTATCGCGCATGAACACTGAAGCTTTCTTT. Translated, it gives CASSIVSRMNTEAFF.

The V call is TRBV5-6, the J call TRBJ1-1, with 8 bases fitting TRBD1. This CDR3 spans 15 amino acids. J gave up 0 bases and V 4 bases, and 5 bases lay outside the gene matches. CDR1 SGHDT and CDR2 YYEEEE come from the germline V gene. The CDR3 is CASSRIQGVNTEAFF. For the CDR3, the DNA is TGTGCCAGCAGCCGTATACAGGGGGTGAACACTGAAGCTTTCTTT. Full variable domain (missing parts from reference TRBV5-6 and TRBJ1-1): DAGVTQSPTHLIKTRGQQVTLRCSPKSGHDTVSWYQQALGQGPQFIFQYYEEEERQRGNFPDRFSGHQFPNYSSELNVNALLLGDSALYLCASSRIQGVNTEAFFGQGTRLTVV.

The gene calls are TRBV9 and TRBJ2-5, with TRBD2 identical over 11 bases. CDR3 size: 14 residues. V shed 4 bases and J 5 bases; nucleotides not matched to a gene: 4. CDR1 and CDR2 from the germline V gene are SGDLS and YYNGEE. The CDR3 sequence is CASSPTSGVETQYF. CDR3 coding DNA: TGTGCCAGCAGCCCGACTAGCGGGGTTGAGACCCAGTACTTC. Variable domain in full (rest from reference TRBV9 and TRBJ2-5): DSGVTQTPKHLITATGQRVTLRCSPRSGDLSVYWYQQSLDQGLQFLIQYYNGEERAKGNILERFSAQQFPDLHSELNLSSLELGDSALYFCASSPTSGVETQYFGPGTRLLVL.

The gene calls are TRBV7-9 and TRBJ1-4; 9 bases map to TRBD1. The CDR3 covers 14 residues. The germline gives CDR1 SEHNR, CDR2 FQNEAQ (reference sequence). The V and J ends lost 5 bases and 7 bases, in that order; junction bases with no gene match: 5. The CDR3 DNA sequence: TGTGCCAGCAGCCCACAGGGGGCGGTTGAAAAACTGTTTTTT. Amino acid sequence: CASSPQGAVEKLFF. The complete variable domain, with remaining parts taken from reference TRBV7-9 and TRBJ1-4, reads DTGVSQNPRHKITKRGQNVTFRCDPISEHNRLYWYRQTLGQGPEFLTYFQNEAQLEKSRLLSDRFSAERPKGSFSTLEIQRTEQGDSAMYLCASSPQGAVEKLFFGSGTQLSVL.

The chain recombines TRBV11-2 with TRBJ1-4; tentative D call: TRBD1 (5 bases). V dropped 5 bases and J dropped 5 bases, with 24 bases sitting between them. In germline, CDR1 is SGHAT, CDR2 FQNNGV. This CDR3 contains 18 residues. CDR3 sequence reads: CASSPRARGEGRNEKLFF. In DNA form, the CDR3 reads TGTGCCAGCAGCCCCCGGGCTCGGGGGGAAGGTAGAAATGAAAAACTGTTTTTT.